The 22 T cell receptor beta chains below come from one sample, sequenced in a study of blood T cell repertoires in COVID-19. The data were produced by immunoSEQ multiplex PCR, yet TCRdb's version contains in-frame clones alone and is incomplete. The sample has 170,000 or so clones; about 90% are singletons. The sequenced material came from PBMCs or T cells enriched from blood (not recorded which). The receptors originated from a woman aged 45-60 years who had recovered from COVID-19.

This CDR3 reads CASSQALTGTSGRGTDTQYF. In DNA form, the CDR3 reads TGTGCCAGCAGCCAAGCCCTCACCGGGACTAGCGGGAGAGGCACAGATACGCAGTATTTT. The rearrangement links TRBV4-2 to TRBJ2-3, with 14 bases fitting TRBD2. The CDR3 contains 20 residues. Germline values: CDR1 LGHNA, CDR2 YNFKEQ. V lost 1 base and J lost 1; bases outside the gene matches: 10.

This CDR3 is CASSFRARDSYNEQFF. The CDR3 DNA reads TGTGCCAGCAGCTTTAGAGCCCGGGACTCCTACAATGAGCAGTTCTTC. The V and J genes are TRBV11-2 and TRBJ2-1, with D tentatively TRBD2 (5 bases). The CDR3 spans 16 residues. Trimming cost V 3 bases and J 0 bases, with 12 bases left between them. Looked up from germline, CDR1 is SGHAT and CDR2 is FQNNGV. Supplemented by reference TRBV11-2 and TRBJ2-1, the full variable domain reads EAGVAQSPRYKIIEKRQSVAFWCNPISGHATLYWYQQILGQGPKLLIQFQNNGVVDDSQLPKDRFSAERLKGVDSTLKIQPAKLEDSAVYLCASSFRARDSYNEQFFGPGTRLTVL.

This sequence joins TRBV9 and TRBJ2-3; 9 bases align to TRBD1. Germline trimming cut 3 bases from V and 3 bases from J; bases unmatched to any gene: 5. CDR1 and CDR2 (germline): SGDLS, YYNGEE. This CDR3 has 15 residues. CDR3 protein: CASSAYRGQTDTQYF. DNA for the CDR3: TGTGCCAGCAGCGCGTACAGGGGGCAGACAGATACGCAGTATTTT.

There are a few counts of this clone. This chain uses TRBV7-3 with TRBJ2-3; unclear D gene. Germline V gene lookup returns CDR1 SGHTA and CDR2 FQGTGA. There are 15 residues in the CDR3. The V gene lost 5 bases and the J gene lost 1 base, with 13 bases spanning the gap. The CDR3 nucleotides read TGTGCCAGCAGCGAGTGGTCTCTCGGCACAGATACGCAGTATTTT. Protein: CASSEWSLGTDTQYF.

The chain couples TRBV19 to TRBJ1-5; a possible D gene is TRBD1 (6 bases). V was shortened by 3 bases and J by 2 bases, with 11 bases between the two germline ends. CDR1 is LNHDA, CDR2 SQIVND, per germline (reference sequence). The CDR3 extends over 15 amino acids. The CDR3, as DNA: TGTGCCAGTAGTATCGGAGCAGGGGGCAATCAGCCCCAGCATTTT. Its protein product is CASSIGAGGNQPQHF.

This clone appeared a few times. The J gene is TRBJ1-4, the V gene TRBV7-2; D not resolved. The germline CDR1 and CDR2 sequences are SGHTA and FQGNSA. Trimming shortened V by 0 bases and J by 8 bases, and 7 bases separated the two germline ends. This CDR3 is 13 amino acids long. CDR3 region: CASSLARLEKLFF. The CDR3 nucleotides read TGTGCCAGCAGCTTAGCTCGACTGGAAAAACTGTTTTTT.

The chain recombines TRBV19 with TRBJ2-7; D unclear. Between the trimmed V and J ends, which lost 4 bases and 0 bases, there was a span of 10 bases. The germline V gene has CDR1 LNHDA and CDR2 SQIVND (reference sequence). The CDR3 length is 14 residues. The CDR3: CASSRSLSSYEQYF. As DNA, the CDR3 is TGTGCCAGTAGTAGGAGCCTCAGCTCCTACGAGCAGTACTTC.

The rearrangement uses TRBV19 and TRBJ2-5, with no clear D. V gave up 1 base and J gave up 1 base, with 4 bases separating them. Looked up from germline, CDR1 is LNHDA and CDR2 is SQIVND (reference sequence). The CDR3 covers 13 residues. DNA of the CDR3: TGTGCCAGTAGTATAGGAGGCCAAGAGACCCAGTACTTC. Translated, it gives CASSIGGQETQYF.

This clone was found a few times. The chain recombines TRBV11-2 with TRBJ2-7, with 8 bases fitting TRBD1. From germline, CDR1 is SGHAT and CDR2 FQNNGV. V shed 4 bases, J shed 2 bases, and the junction held 10 bases outside the gene matches. This CDR3 is built from 16 residues. The CDR3 loop reads CASSYGGRGPPYEQYF. As DNA, the CDR3 is TGTGCCAGCAGCTACGGAGGCAGGGGGCCTCCCTACGAGCAGTACTTC.

This chain connects TRBV11-2 to TRBJ2-7; D is perhaps TRBD2 (6 bases). V was shortened by 3 bases and J by 3 bases, with 9 bases between the two germline ends. The CDR3 is 13 amino acids. CDR1 is SGHAT and CDR2 is FQNNGV in the germline V gene. CDR3 in amino acids: CASSLGLGYEQYF. In nucleotides, the CDR3 is TGTGCCAGCAGCTTGGGACTCGGCTACGAGCAGTACTTC.

The chain uses TRBV9 and TRBJ2-7; D gene uncertain. The CDR3 consists of 14 residues. Between the trimmed V and J ends, which lost 7 bases and 1 base, there was a span of 15 bases. Germline CDR1 SGDLS, CDR2 YYNGEE. The CDR3 DNA sequence: TGTGCCAGCCCCCCCCGCCTGGCATCCTACGAGCAGTACTTC. Protein sequence: CASPPRLASYEQYF.

This chain connects TRBV30 to TRBJ2-2; TRBD2 matches at 11 bases. The CDR3 runs 15 residues. The V gene's germline CDR1 is GTSNPN and CDR2 SVGIG (reference sequence). J gave up 6 bases and V 2 bases, and 5 bases lay outside the gene matches. The CDR3 region is CAWSYGLAGPGELFF. CDR3 nucleotide sequence: TGTGCCTGGAGTTATGGACTAGCGGGCCCCGGGGAGCTGTTTTTT.

V usage is TRBV9 and J usage is TRBJ1-2; D unresolved. The CDR3 runs 15 residues. V was clipped by 0 bases and J by 0 bases, with 9 bases between them. Germline assignment: CDR1 SGDLS and CDR2 YYNGEE. The CDR3 bases are TGTGCCAGCAGCGTAGTAGAGGGCCCTAACTATGGCTACACCTTC. Translated: CASSVVEGPNYGYTF.

The gene calls are TRBV4-1 and TRBJ2-1; 15 positions match TRBD2. V was pared by 5 bases and J by 4 bases, with 3 bases of the junction left unmatched. Germline loops: CDR1 MGHRA, CDR2 YSYEKL. The CDR3 has 16 amino acids. CDR3 DNA: TGCGCCAGCAGCTTTGGACTAGCGGGAGGGTACAATGAGCAGTTCTTC. It is translated as CASSFGLAGGYNEQFF.

The rearrangement links TRBV4-1 to TRBJ2-7; tentative D call: TRBD2 (6 bases). V lost 3 bases and J lost 1, with 13 bases in between. CDR1 is MGHRA and CDR2 is YSYEKL in the germline V gene. The CDR3 sequence is 15 residues long. The CDR3 DNA sequence: TGCGCCAGCAGCCAGTTTGCGGGATCATCCTACGAGCAGTACTTC. This sequence encodes CASSQFAGSSYEQYF.

The sample holds a few counts of this clone. The chain couples TRBV24-1 to TRBJ2-7, with a weak D call TRBD1 (5 bases). V was clipped by 7 bases and J by 6 bases, with 18 bases between them. Per the germline V gene, CDR1 is KGHDR and CDR2 is SFDVKD. The CDR3 length is 14 residues. The CDR3 DNA sequence: TGTGCCACCAGCGGAAGGGGAAGCTCGCCCGAGCAGTACTTC. Translated, it gives CATSGRGSSPEQYF.

The V and J genes are TRBV21-1 and TRBJ2-7; the D segment call TRBD2 is taken from the table without a DNA check. TRBV21-1 is classified as a pseudogene. The CDR3 length is 15 residues. The CDR3 region has the DNA TGTGCCAGCAGCAAAGGGAAAGGGAGCTCCTACGAGCAGTACTTC. It codes for CASSKGKGSSYEQYF.

CDR3 amino acids: CASSSGTANYGYTF. The CDR3 DNA is TGTGCCAGCAGTTCCGGGACAGCTAACTATGGCTACACCTTC. The chain is built from TRBV28 and TRBJ1-2; 7 nucleotides agree with TRBD1. The CDR3 has 14 residues. Trimming at V came to 4 bases and at J to 0 bases, leaving 2 bases not matched to a gene. Germline V gives CDR1 MDHEN, CDR2 SYDVKM.

V and J are TRBV27 and TRBJ2-7, with D possibly TRBD2 on 6 matching bases. This CDR3 is 13 amino acids long. Germline V CDR1 and CDR2: MNHEY, SMNVEV (reference sequence). V shed 5 bases and J shed 4 bases, with 12 bases lying between them. CDR3 nucleotide sequence: TGTGCCAGCAGTGATACCGGGAGTTACGAGCAGTACTTC. Its protein product is CASSDTGSYEQYF.

The rearrangement uses TRBV11-2 and TRBJ2-7; D is ambiguous. Trimming cost V 4 bases and J 6 bases, with 13 bases left between them. This CDR3 spans 13 amino acids. Germline values: CDR1 SGHAT, CDR2 FQNNGV. CDR3: CASSSALPGEQYF. CDR3 in DNA: TGTGCCAGCAGCTCGGCACTACCGGGCGAGCAGTACTTC. The full variable domain, rest sourced from reference TRBV11-2 and TRBJ2-7, is EAGVAQSPRYKIIEKRQSVAFWCNPISGHATLYWYQQILGQGPKLLIQFQNNGVVDDSQLPKDRFSAERLKGVDSTLKIQPAKLEDSAVYLCASSSALPGEQYFGPGTRLTVT.

The chain couples TRBV11-2 to TRBJ1-2; TRBD1 aligns across 9 bases. V lost 5 bases to trimming and J lost 2 bases; unmatched junction nucleotides: 6. CDR1 is SGHAT and CDR2 is FQNNGV in the germline V gene. CDR3 length: 15 amino acids. CDR3 coding DNA: TGTGCCAGCAGCCAAGACAGGGGGGGAAACTATGGCTACACCTTC. Its protein is CASSQDRGGNYGYTF.

The chain couples TRBV9 to TRBJ2-2; tentatively, D is TRBD1 (5 bases). The CDR3 runs to 13 residues. The V gene's germline CDR1 is SGDLS and CDR2 YYNGEE. V lost 2 bases to trimming and J lost 4 bases, with 6 bases between them. The DNA for the CDR3 is TGTGCCAGCAGCGTCAGGGCCACCGGGGAGCTGTTTTTT. Its translation is CASSVRATGELFF.